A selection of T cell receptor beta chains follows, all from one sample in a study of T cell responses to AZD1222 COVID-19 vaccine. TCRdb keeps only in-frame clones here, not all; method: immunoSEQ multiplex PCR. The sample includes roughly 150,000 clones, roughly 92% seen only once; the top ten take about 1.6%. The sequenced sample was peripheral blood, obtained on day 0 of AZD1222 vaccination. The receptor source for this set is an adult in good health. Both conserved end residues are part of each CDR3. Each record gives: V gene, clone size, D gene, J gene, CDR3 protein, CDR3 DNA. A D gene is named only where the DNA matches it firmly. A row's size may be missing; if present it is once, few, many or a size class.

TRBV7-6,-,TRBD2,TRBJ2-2,CASSLYRAGVLTGELFF,TGTGCCAGCAGCTTATATAGAGCGGGAGTCCTGACCGGGGAGCTGTTTTTT
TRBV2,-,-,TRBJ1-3,CASTQGIGNTIYF,TGTGCCAGCACCCAGGGGATTGGAAACACCATATATTTT
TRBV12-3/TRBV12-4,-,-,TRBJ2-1,CAREVDEQFF,TGTGCCAGGGAAGTAGATGAGCAGTTCTTC
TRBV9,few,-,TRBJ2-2,CASSVGLFTPNTGELFF,TGTGCCAGCAGCGTAGGCCTGTTTACCCCGAACACCGGGGAGCTGTTTTTT
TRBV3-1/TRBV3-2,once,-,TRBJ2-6,CASSHLGSSGANVLTF,TGTGCCAGCAGCCATCTCGGGAGCTCTGGGGCCAACGTCCTGACTTTC
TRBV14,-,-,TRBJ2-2,CASSQGGTGELFF,TGTGCCAGCAGCCAAGGGGGTACCGGGGAGCTGTTTTTT
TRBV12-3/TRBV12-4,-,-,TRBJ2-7,CASSLTYEQYF,TGTGCCAGCAGTTTAACCTACGAGCAGTACTTC
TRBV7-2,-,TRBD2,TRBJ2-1,CASSPAGTTLFGEQFF,TGTGCCAGCAGCCCCGCCGGGACTACCCTTTTTGGGGAGCAGTTCTTC
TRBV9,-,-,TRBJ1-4,CASSTRQHNEKLFF,TGTGCCAGCAGCACTCGACAGCATAATGAAAAACTGTTTTTT
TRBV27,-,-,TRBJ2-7,CASSPLGPYEQYF,TGTGCCAGCAGTCCCCTGGGGCCCTACGAGCAGTACTTC
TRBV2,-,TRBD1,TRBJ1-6,CASSTTTGKLIYNSPLHF,TGTGCCAGCAGTACTACGACAGGGAAGTTAATCTATAATTCACCCCTCCACTTT
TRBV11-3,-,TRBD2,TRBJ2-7,CASSLGSLAGGDYEQYF,TGTGCCAGCAGCTTAGGCTCCCTAGCGGGAGGGGACTACGAGCAGTACTTC
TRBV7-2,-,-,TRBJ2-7,CASSWDPTYEQYF,TGTGCCAGCAGCTGGGACCCAACCTACGAGCAGTACTTC
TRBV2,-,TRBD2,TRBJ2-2,CASIKAGEGLFF,TGTGCCAGCATTAAGGCGGGGGAAGGGCTGTTTTTT
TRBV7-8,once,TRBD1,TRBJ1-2,CASSLAWTGRYGYTF,TGTGCCAGCAGCTTAGCCTGGACAGGGCGGTATGGCTACACCTTC
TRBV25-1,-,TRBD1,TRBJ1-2,CASSPKGTGGVYTF,TGTGCCAGCAGTCCCAAGGGCACAGGGGGAGTCTACACCTTC
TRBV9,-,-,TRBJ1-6,CASSATQASSYNSPLHF,TGTGCCAGCAGCGCCACTCAGGCGAGCTCCTATAATTCACCCCTCCACTTT
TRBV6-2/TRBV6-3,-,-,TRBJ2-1,CASSTVGTGSSYNEQFF,TGTGCCAGCAGCACCGTCGGAACAGGGAGCTCCTACAATGAGCAGTTCTTC
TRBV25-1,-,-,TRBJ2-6,CASRGTHSGANVLTF,TGTGCCAGCAGGGGGACCCACTCTGGGGCCAACGTCCTGACTTTC
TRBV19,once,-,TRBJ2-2,CASSIGSRSGELFF,TGTGCCAGTAGTATAGGGTCGCGTTCCGGGGAGCTGTTTTTT
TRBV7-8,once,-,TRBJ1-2,CASTLGGVSNYGYTF,TGTGCCAGCACCTTGGGGGGGGTCTCTAACTATGGCTACACCTTC
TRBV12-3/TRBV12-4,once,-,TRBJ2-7,CASSLRAGYEQYF,TGTGCCAGCAGTCTCAGGGCCGGGTACGAGCAGTACTTC
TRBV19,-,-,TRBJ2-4,CASGDRAPSGIQYF,TGTGCCAGTGGAGACAGGGCCCCTAGCGGCATTCAGTACTTC
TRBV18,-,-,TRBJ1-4,CASSPQRDVATNEKLFF,TGTGCCAGCTCACCGCAACGGGATGTGGCAACTAATGAAAAACTGTTTTTT
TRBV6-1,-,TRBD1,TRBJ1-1,CASSDRTGGNTEAFF,TGTGCCAGCAGTGATCGGACAGGGGGTAACACTGAAGCTTTCTTT
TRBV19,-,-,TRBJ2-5,CASSMNSPGRETQYF,TGTGCCAGTAGTATGAACAGCCCGGGGAGGGAGACCCAGTACTTC